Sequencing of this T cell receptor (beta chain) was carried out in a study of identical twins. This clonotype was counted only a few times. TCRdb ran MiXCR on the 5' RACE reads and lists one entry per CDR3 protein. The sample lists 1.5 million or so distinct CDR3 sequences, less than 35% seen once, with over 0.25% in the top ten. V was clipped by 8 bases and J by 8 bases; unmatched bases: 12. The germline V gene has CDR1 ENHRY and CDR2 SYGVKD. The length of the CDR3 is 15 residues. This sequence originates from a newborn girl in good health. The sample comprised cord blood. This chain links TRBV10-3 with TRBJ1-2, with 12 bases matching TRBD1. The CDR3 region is CAIAIGGQGAGGYTF. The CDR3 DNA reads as TGTGCCATCGCCATAGGGGGACAGGGGGCAGGCGGCTACACCTTC.